The 21 T cell receptor beta chains below were found in one sample sequenced in a study of cytomegalovirus exposure and HLA in healthy donors. This table comes from immunoSEQ multiplex PCR, and its TCRdb copy is limited to in-frame clones, with some not included. The repertoire holds fewer than 150,000 clones, with around 86% as singletons. Sequencing used PBMCs. The receptors originated from a man aged 18 to 35 in good health and CMV-seronegative.

The rearrangement uses TRBV4-2 and TRBJ2-7; D is unresolved. The ends were cut back, 1 base at V and 5 bases at J, with 12 bases in the middle. CDR3 size: 14 residues. Germline V CDR1 and CDR2: LGHNA, YNFKEQ. CDR3 sequence: CASSQVLSSHEQYF. In DNA form, the CDR3 reads TGTGCCAGCAGCCAAGTCCTGAGTTCCCACGAGCAGTACTTC.

This chain connects TRBV30 to TRBJ2-1; D unresolved. The CDR3 spans 11 residues. Germline V CDR1 and CDR2: GTSNPN, SVGIG (reference sequence). V was cut by 0 bases and J by 10 bases, with 7 bases left in between. The chain's CDR3 is CAWSVRGEQFF. The DNA for the CDR3 is TGTGCCTGGAGTGTACGCGGCGAGCAGTTCTTC.

The rearrangement links TRBV7-9 to TRBJ2-1, with 10 bases aligning to TRBD2. Trimming at V came to 6 bases and at J to 2 bases, leaving 10 bases not matched to a gene. The CDR3 is 17 amino acids. Germline V gene sequence: CDR1 SEHNR, CDR2 FQNEAQ (reference sequence). CDR3 nucleotides: TGTGCCAGCAGGCCACCGGGACTAGCGACCCCCTACAATGAGCAGTTCTTC. This sequence encodes CASRPPGLATPYNEQFF.

The CDR3, as DNA: TGTGCCAGCCATGTGTCGGGAGGGGAGGAGACCCAGTACTTC. Encoded protein: CASHVSGGEETQYF. This rearrangement joins TRBV2 to TRBJ2-5; 8 bases map to TRBD2. The CDR3 is 14 amino acids. Per germline, CDR1 SNHLY and CDR2 FYNNEI. The trim removed 8 bases at V and 5 bases at J, leaving 10 bases unmatched.

This clone was picked up one time. CDR3 protein: CASSYRRGTAYEQYF. As DNA, the CDR3 is TGCGCCAGCAGCTACCGCCGGGGGACAGCCTACGAGCAGTACTTC. The V gene is TRBV4-1, the J gene TRBJ2-7; D might be TRBD1 (7 bases). The CDR3 runs to 15 residues. The V and J ends lost 5 bases and 2 bases respectively, with 16 bases between them. Germline CDR1 is MGHRA and CDR2 is YSYEKL.

The chain links TRBV7-7 to TRBJ2-5; 8 nucleotides line up with TRBD2. The V and J ends lost 3 bases and 2 bases, in that order; junction bases with no gene match: 5. There are 15 residues in the CDR3. Per germline, CDR1 SSHAT and CDR2 FNYEAQ (reference sequence). CDR3 nucleotides: TGTGCCAGCAGCTTGTTAGCGGGGACGCAAGAGACCCAGTACTTC. This translates into CASSLLAGTQETQYF.

On this clone itself: Other DNA variants within this sample encode the same CDR3. The chain couples TRBV30 to TRBJ1-2; a weak D match, TRBD1 (5 bases). The CDR3 is 12 residues long. V was shortened by 1 base and J by 5 bases, with 8 bases between the two germline ends. The germline V gene has CDR1 GTSNPN and CDR2 SVGIG (reference sequence). The CDR3: CAWSGQNYGYTF. The CDR3 DNA follows: TGTGCCTGGAGTGGACAGAATTATGGCTACACCTTC.

This sequence joins TRBV19 and TRBJ1-5; no clear D gene. The CDR3 runs to 14 residues. Trimming took 6 bases from V and 4 from J, leaving 13 bases between them. From germline, CDR1 is LNHDA and CDR2 SQIVND (reference sequence). CDR3 in amino acids: CASRGGLGNQPQHF. DNA of the CDR3: TGTGCCAGTAGGGGTGGACTGGGGAATCAGCCCCAGCATTTT.

V usage is TRBV30 and J usage is TRBJ2-7, with 7 bases fitting TRBD1. Germline V lookup: CDR1 GTSNPN, CDR2 SVGIG (reference sequence). The CDR3 is 12 residues long. CDR3 protein: CAGDRDSHEQYF. The CDR3 DNA reads as TGTGCTGGAGACAGGGACAGCCACGAGCAGTACTTC.

This chain joins TRBV19 and TRBJ1-5; 10 bases are a match to TRBD1. V lost 6 bases to trimming and J lost 2 bases; unmatched junction nucleotides: 1. The CDR3 length is 14 residues. Germline CDR1 and CDR2: LNHDA and SQIVND (reference sequence). In nucleotides, the CDR3 is TGTGCCAGTAGCGGGACAGGGGGCAATCAGCCCCAGCATTTT. Amino acids: CASSGTGGNQPQHF.

Of note for this clone: With a much larger clone just one base away, this may be a read error. The chain links TRBV6-6 to TRBJ1-1, with TRBD1 as a possible D gene (5 bases). The CDR3 consists of 11 residues. Trimming shortened V by 5 bases and J by 5 bases, and 6 bases separated the two germline ends. The germline V gene has CDR1 MNHNY and CDR2 SVGAGI (reference sequence). CDR3: CASSPGTEAFF. The CDR3 coding sequence is TGTGCCAGCAGTCCAGGGACTGAAGCTTTCTTT.

This sequence joins TRBV7-2 and TRBJ2-5; perhaps TRBD1 as D (6 bases). Trimming pared 5 bases from V and 5 bases from J, leaving 18 bases between. The CDR3 is 15 amino acids. The germline V gene encodes CDR1 SGHTA and CDR2 FQGNSA. The DNA of the CDR3 is TGTGCCAGCAGCCGAGGACAGCCGCTGGGGGAGACCCAGTACTTC. Encoded protein: CASSRGQPLGETQYF.

The CDR3 region is CASSPGVETQYF. In DNA form, the CDR3 reads TGTGCCAGCAGCCCAGGGGTGGAGACCCAGTACTTC. The gene calls are TRBV7-6 and TRBJ2-5, with TRBD1 as a possible D gene (6 bases). The V and J ends lost 5 bases and 5 bases respectively, with 9 bases between them. This CDR3 has 12 amino acids. CDR1 and CDR2 (germline): SGHVS, FNYEAQ.

This chain uses TRBV13 with TRBJ2-7, with a weak D call TRBD1 (6 bases). The CDR3 spans 14 residues. Germline CDR1 and CDR2: PRHDT and FYEKMQ (reference sequence). V lost 5 bases to trimming and J lost 4 bases, with 15 bases between them. The CDR3 DNA reads TGTGCCAGCAGCCCCAGGGGACCTCCGTACGAGCAGTACTTC. Protein: CASSPRGPPYEQYF.

The chain carries TRBV7-9 and TRBJ2-7, with 7 bases identical to TRBD1. CDR3 length: 14 amino acids. Germline V CDR1 and CDR2: SEHNR, FQNEAQ (reference sequence). V was clipped by 8 bases and J by 3 bases; unmatched bases: 10. CDR3 in DNA: TGTGCCAGCGGCCTCACCTCAGGGGGCTACGAGCAGTACTTC. This encodes CASGLTSGGYEQYF.

J is TRBJ1-2 and V is TRBV19; 8 bases match TRBD1. V dropped 10 bases and J dropped 2; count of bases not matched to a gene: 12. CDR1 is LNHDA and CDR2 is SQIVND in the germline V gene (reference sequence). CDR3 length: 15 residues. The CDR3 protein is CATEALGQANYGYTF. The CDR3 DNA follows: TGTGCCACAGAGGCCCTGGGACAGGCGAACTATGGCTACACCTTC.

The gene calls are TRBV13 and TRBJ1-1, with 11 bases identical to TRBD1. The germline V gene has CDR1 PRHDT and CDR2 FYEKMQ (reference sequence). The CDR3 runs to 17 residues. V shed 10 bases and J 1 base; nucleotides not matched to a gene: 14. The CDR3 nucleotides read TGTGCCACCGCCAGAGGAGGGACAGGGGGAAAGAACACTGAAGCTTTCTTT. Encoded protein: CATARGGTGGKNTEAFF. Full variable domain (missing parts from reference TRBV13 and TRBJ1-1): AAGVIQSPRHLIKEKRETATLKCYPIPRHDTVYWYQQGPGQDPQFLISFYEKMQSDKGSIPDRFSAQQFSDYHSELNMSSLELGDSALYFCATARGGTGGKNTEAFFGQGTRLTVV.

This clone has more than one count but fewer than ten. The V call is TRBV19, the J call TRBJ1-5, with D tentatively TRBD1 (5 bases). Between the trimmed V and J ends, which lost 5 bases and 0 bases, there was a span of 11 bases. The germline V gene encodes CDR1 LNHDA and CDR2 SQIVND (reference sequence). The CDR3 has 15 residues. DNA for the CDR3: TGTGCCAGTAGTGGCTGGGGGGATAGCAATCAGCCCCAGCATTTT. Its translation: CASSGWGDSNQPQHF. The full variable domain, with the rest looked up from reference TRBV19 and TRBJ1-5, is DGGITQSPKYLFRKEGQNVTLSCEQNLNHDAMYWYRQDPGQGLRLIYYSQIVNDFQKGDIAEGYSVSREKKESFPLTVTSAQKNPTAFYLCASSGWGDSNQPQHFGDGTRLSIL.

This chain joins TRBV5-4 and TRBJ2-7, with a possible D match to TRBD1 (5 bases). V was trimmed by 4 bases and J by 2 bases, leaving 13 bases between them. CDR3 length equals 14 residues. Germline V gives CDR1 SGHNT, CDR2 YYREEE (reference sequence). The DNA of the CDR3 is TGTGCCAGCAGCCCTCGACAGTTCCCCTACGAGCAGTACTTC. The encoded protein is CASSPRQFPYEQYF. Together with reference TRBV5-4 and TRBJ2-7, the CDR3 gives the full variable domain: ETGVTQSPTHLIKTRGQQVTLRCSSQSGHNTVSWYQQALGQGPQFIFQYYREEENGRGNFPPRFSGLQFPNYSSELNVNALELDDSALYLCASSPRQFPYEQYFGPGTRLTVT.

The genes are TRBV27 and TRBJ2-7; 7 bases agree with TRBD1. Germline values: CDR1 MNHEY, CDR2 SMNVEV (reference sequence). CDR3 length: 13 amino acids. J was trimmed by 3 bases and V by 8 bases; bases with no gene match: 7. DNA of the CDR3: TGTGCCAGCTCCTACAGGGGTTACTACGAGCAGTACTTC. Translation gives CASSYRGYYEQYF.

This clone has a single count. V gene TRBV7-2 combines with J gene TRBJ1-1, with 7 bases that match TRBD1. V lost 2 bases and J lost 0; bases outside the gene matches: 0. Germline lookup yields CDR1 SGHTA and CDR2 FQGNSA. CDR3 length: 14 amino acids. The CDR3 spells CASSLQGVNTEAFF. CDR3 sequence (DNA): TGTGCCAGCAGCTTACAGGGGGTGAACACTGAAGCTTTCTTT.